These 9 T cell receptor beta chains originate from one sample sequenced in a study of blood T cell repertoires in COVID-19. Sequencing was performed with immunoSEQ multiplex PCR; in TCRdb, only in-frame clones are kept and a portion is missing. The profile shows fewer than 100,000 clones, 80% of them singletons. The source material was peripheral blood. These receptors all stem from a woman in her 70s with acute or convalescent COVID-19.

The V gene is TRBV5-1, the J gene TRBJ2-1; D uncertain. The V gene's germline CDR1 is SGHRS and CDR2 YFSETQ. Trimming removed 0 bases at V and 0 bases at J, with 7 bases between. The length of the CDR3 is 15 residues. CDR3 sequence (DNA): TGCGCCAGCAGCTTGGGAGGTGGCTCCTACAATGAGCAGTTCTTC. Translated: CASSLGGGSYNEQFF. Looking up the rest from reference TRBV5-1 and TRBJ2-1 gives the full variable domain: KAGVTQTPRYLIKTRGQQVTLSCSPISGHRSVSWYQQTPGQGLQFLFEYFSETQRNKGNFPGRFSGRQFSNSRSEMNVSTLELGDSALYLCASSLGGGSYNEQFFGPGTRLTVL.

This clone was observed a handful of times. Other nucleotide sequences from this sample produce the same CDR3. This chain joins TRBV2 and TRBJ1-1, with TRBD1 matching 8 bases. This CDR3 is built from 14 residues. Unmatched junction bases numbered 3, after V lost 5 bases and J lost 1 base. Germline V CDR1 and CDR2: SNHLY, FYNNEI. The CDR3 reads CASSLDRGNTEAFF. The CDR3 DNA follows: TGTGCCAGCAGTTTAGACAGGGGGAACACTGAAGCTTTCTTT.

The chain carries TRBV27 and TRBJ2-2; 10 bases line up with TRBD2. This CDR3 is built from 17 residues. Looked up from germline, CDR1 is MNHEY and CDR2 is SMNVEV (reference sequence). J lost 3 bases, V lost 6 bases, and 10 bases had no gene match. DNA for the CDR3: TGTGCCAGCAGCCATCTAGCGGGAGCATTAGACACCGGGGAGCTGTTTTTT. As protein: CASSHLAGALDTGELFF.

The chain joins TRBV10-3 to TRBJ2-1; 14 positions agree with TRBD2. V lost 7 bases to trimming and J lost 3 bases; unmatched junction nucleotides: 8. Germline V lookup: CDR1 ENHRY, CDR2 SYGVKD. The CDR3 is 17 residues long. The DNA of the CDR3 is TGTGCCATCAAACGAGGGACTAGCGGGGGCATCTACAATGAGCAGTTCTTC. It is translated as CAIKRGTSGGIYNEQFF.

Here the CDR3 reads CASSLGRGGRNQPQHF. The CDR3 DNA reads as TGTGCCAGCAGTCTTGGACGGGGGGGGAGGAATCAGCCCCAGCATTTT. The chain recombines TRBV7-9 with TRBJ1-5; tentative D call: TRBD1 (5 bases). The CDR3 extends over 16 amino acids. Trimming pared 6 bases from V and 4 bases from J, leaving 19 bases between. Germline-derived CDR1 and CDR2 are SEHNR and FQNEAQ (reference sequence).

This clone turned up a few times. CDR3 in amino acids: CAIGGGNEQYF. CDR3 coding DNA: TGTGCCATCGGGGGGGGTAACGAGCAGTACTTC. V gene TRBV10-3 combines with J gene TRBJ2-7; 7 bases map to TRBD2. This CDR3 spans 11 amino acids. Germline CDR1 ENHRY, CDR2 SYGVKD. Trimming at V came to 8 bases and at J to 5 bases, leaving 3 bases not matched to a gene.

This chain links TRBV6-6 with TRBJ2-1; 8 bases are a match to TRBD1. CDR1 is MNHNY and CDR2 is SVGAGI in the germline V gene (reference sequence). V trimming: 6 bases; J trimming: 5 bases; junction bases outside the gene matches: 6. This CDR3 contains 14 residues. DNA of the CDR3: TGTGCCAGCAGGTGGACAGGGAAGGACAATGAGCAGTTCTTC. It translates to CASRWTGKDNEQFF.

The rearrangement joins TRBV3-1 (or the pseudogene TRBV3-2) to TRBJ1-2; unclear D gene. The germline gives CDR1 LGHDT, CDR2 YNNKEL (reference sequence). The ends were cut back, 1 base at V and 5 bases at J, with 5 bases in the middle. This CDR3 contains 12 residues. This CDR3 is CASSQGRYGYTF. The DNA for the CDR3 is TGTGCCAGCAGCCAAGGCAGGTATGGCTACACCTTC.

The count of this clone is one. V and J are TRBV5-4 and TRBJ2-1, with TRBD1 identical over 7 bases. Germline CDR1 SGHNT, CDR2 YYREEE (reference sequence). The junction had 15 bases not matched to a gene; V was cut back by 4 bases and J by 8 bases. CDR3 length equals 16 residues. The CDR3 sequence is CASSRPRQGVWDEQFF. CDR3 nucleotide sequence: TGTGCCAGCAGCCGCCCGAGACAGGGTGTTTGGGATGAGCAGTTCTTC.